This T cell receptor beta chain came from a study of regulatory T cells in long-lasting Graves disease. Libraries of TCR beta came from iRepertoire HTBI primers plus Arm-PCR of CDR3 regions. From the multiplex PCR reads, TCRdb called clonotypes with MiXCR, one entry per CDR3 protein. This sample carries about 660,000 distinct CDR3 sequences, approximately 29% of them seen once, and the ten largest clones take 42%. Time point defined: persistent/refractory GD, antithyroid drugs over 5 years with positive TRAb. After RNA was extracted from PBMCs, the TCR library was made from it. Under American Thyroid Association guidelines, Graves' disease was diagnosed. Germline CDR1 MNHNS, CDR2 SASEGT. V was pared by 0 bases and J by 5 bases, with 6 bases of the junction left unmatched. CDR3 length equals 16 residues. This clonotype was found a few times.

This TCR derives from a female donor with Graves disease. The sample was peripheral blood mononuclear cells (PBMCs), taken when the disease was refractory, from a patient treated with antithyroid drugs. The chain has TRBV6-1 and TRBJ2-2, with 7 positions matching TRBD2. The CDR3 here is CASSEALSGGTGELFF. The CDR3 region has the DNA TGTGCCAGCAGTGAAGCGTTGTCGGGAGGAACCGGGGAGCTGTTTTTT.